Shown below are 17 T cell receptor beta chains from a single sample sequenced in a study of shared clonotypes between healthy human individuals. TCRdb's copy holds only in-frame clones and misses some; the assay was immunoSEQ multiplex PCR. The sample has around 700,000 clones, 55% to 85% seen once. Sequencing was done on a sample of memory CD4+ T cells sorted from blood. Subset of the sample: CD45RA-negative fraction. All receptors come from a woman in her 30s in good health.

Note on this clone: A read error may be the cause here, since a much bigger clone is one base away. This sample also contains other DNA sequences that code for the same CDR3. This chain uses TRBV5-1 with TRBJ2-3; 10 positions agree with TRBD1. From germline, CDR1 is SGHRS and CDR2 YFSETQ. Unmatched junction bases numbered 1, after V lost 0 bases and J lost 0 bases. This CDR3 is 16 amino acids long. The CDR3 DNA reads as TGCGCCAGCAGCTTGGGACAGGGGGCCAGCACAGATACGCAGTATTTT. It specifies CASSLGQGASTDTQYF.

Notes on this clone: This may stem from a read error, because a much larger clone lies one nucleotide away. Distinct nucleotide sequences in the sample also encode this CDR3. The chain is built from TRBV5-1 and TRBJ2-5; D perhaps matches TRBD1 (7 bases). V was shortened by 4 bases and J by 4 bases, with 14 bases between the two germline ends. The CDR3 is 14 residues long. The germline gives CDR1 SGHRS, CDR2 YFSETQ. The CDR3 here is CASSPGQEGETQYF. The CDR3 coding sequence is TGCGCCAGCAGCCCCGGACAGGAGGGAGAGACCCAGTACTTC.

The chain has TRBV27 and TRBJ2-1; D ambiguous. In germline, CDR1 is MNHEY, CDR2 SMNVEV (reference sequence). There are 13 residues in the CDR3. V lost 6 bases, J lost 7 bases, and 13 bases lay in between. The CDR3 region has the DNA TGTGCCAGCAGCCCATCGGTCCTGAATGAGCAGTTCTTC. Translating gives CASSPSVLNEQFF.

This clone was detected a few times. The chain uses TRBV29-1 and TRBJ1-2; TRBD1 is a possible D gene (6 bases). Trimming left V 6 bases short and J 2 bases short, with 13 bases between. The CDR3 runs 13 residues. Germline CDR1 and CDR2: SQVTM and ANQGSEA. CDR3 protein: CSVFEGGNYGYTF. DNA of the CDR3: TGCAGCGTCTTTGAGGGGGGAAACTATGGCTACACCTTC.

For this clone: Additional DNA sequences in this sample encode the identical CDR3. The chain uses TRBV7-9 and TRBJ2-3; the D gene is possibly TRBD1 (6 bases). This CDR3 spans 15 amino acids. Trimming left V 1 base short and J 5 bases short, with 13 bases between. CDR1 and CDR2 from the germline V gene are SEHNR and FQNEAQ (reference sequence). CDR3 sequence reads: CASSLGSTGGDTQYF. CDR3 DNA sequence: TGTGCCAGCAGCTTAGGTTCGACAGGTGGAGATACGCAGTATTTT.

The chain carries TRBV2 and TRBJ2-1, with TRBD2 matching 8 bases. Germline CDR1 reads SNHLY; CDR2 reads FYNNEI. The CDR3 extends over 16 amino acids. V trimming: 3 bases; J trimming: 8 bases; junction bases outside the gene matches: 12. CDR3 in amino acids: CASSDPGTRGGDEQFF. CDR3 sequence (DNA): TGTGCCAGCAGTGACCCCGGGACTAGGGGGGGGGATGAGCAGTTCTTC.

The V call is TRBV6-6, the J call TRBJ2-7, with 11 bases identical to TRBD2. From germline, CDR1 is MNHNY and CDR2 SVGAGI (reference sequence). This CDR3 spans 16 amino acids. The V and J ends lost 0 bases and 2 bases, in that order; junction bases with no gene match: 3. CDR3 protein: CASSYSGTSGAYEQYF. CDR3 DNA sequence: TGTGCCAGCAGTTACTCCGGGACTAGCGGAGCCTACGAGCAGTACTTC.

The rearrangement links TRBV27 to TRBJ2-4; D is unresolved. From germline, CDR1 is MNHEY and CDR2 SMNVEV (reference sequence). This CDR3 contains 14 residues. Trimming took off 6 bases at V and 1 base at J, with 10 bases between the two ends. The CDR3 region has the DNA TGTGCCAGCAGAGTCCCTGGGGCCAAAAACATTCAGTACTTC. Translating gives CASRVPGAKNIQYF.

V gene TRBV27 combines with J gene TRBJ2-2; TRBD2 matches 11 bases. V trimming: 5 bases; J trimming: 1 base; junction bases outside the gene matches: 3. Germline assignment: CDR1 MNHEY and CDR2 SMNVEV (reference sequence). This CDR3 region has 16 residues. This chain's CDR3 is CASSRTSGRNTGELFF. The CDR3 DNA reads as TGTGCCAGCAGTCGCACTAGCGGGAGGAACACCGGGGAGCTGTTTTTT.

The V and J genes are TRBV5-1 and TRBJ2-5; D call uncertain. The V end lost 4 bases, the J end lost 5 bases, and 15 bases lay between the germline ends. The CDR3 totals 14 residues. Germline V gives CDR1 SGHRS, CDR2 YFSETQ. CDR3 in amino acids: CASSLQSRDETQYF. CDR3 sequence (DNA): TGCGCCAGCAGCCTTCAGAGTAGAGATGAGACCCAGTACTTC.

This chain uses TRBV7-2 with TRBJ1-2; 8 bases map to TRBD1. The V segment lost 5 bases and the J segment 4 bases; nucleotides outside the gene matches: 9. Per the germline V gene, CDR1 is SGHTA and CDR2 is FQGNSA. The CDR3 length is 15 residues. The CDR3 region has the DNA TGTGCCAGCAGCATTACGACAGGGGATTTCTATGGCTACACCTTC. Protein sequence: CASSITTGDFYGYTF.

This chain joins TRBV2 and TRBJ1-1; D is perhaps TRBD1 (5 bases). Germline V gene lookup returns CDR1 SNHLY and CDR2 FYNNEI. This CDR3 is built from 13 residues. The V gene lost 6 bases and the J gene lost 4 bases, with 12 bases spanning the gap. The CDR3 bases are TGTGCCAGCAGGACAGATTTGGGCACTGAAGCTTTCTTT. As protein: CASRTDLGTEAFF.

The CDR3 loop reads CASSPTSGRTGTQYF. In DNA, the CDR3 is TGTGCCAGTAGTCCGACTAGCGGGAGGACGGGGACCCAGTACTTC. This rearrangement joins TRBV19 to TRBJ2-5; 13 bases fit TRBD2. The CDR3 is made up of 15 amino acids. Trimming removed 5 bases from V and 7 bases from J; junction bases left unmatched: 7. The germline V gene has CDR1 LNHDA and CDR2 SQIVND (reference sequence).

The gene calls are TRBV11-2 and TRBJ2-1; D unclear. Between the trimmed V and J ends, which lost 5 bases and 9 bases, there was a span of 11 bases. CDR1 is SGHAT and CDR2 is FQNNGV in the germline V gene. The CDR3 has 12 amino acids. In DNA form, the CDR3 reads TGTGCCAGCAGCCTGGCATGGGGTGAGCAGTTCTTC. This encodes CASSLAWGEQFF.

This clone appeared once. This chain uses TRBV5-1 with TRBJ1-1; the D gene is possibly TRBD1 (6 bases). V dropped 1 base and J dropped 0 bases, with 10 bases sitting between them. CDR3 length: 15 residues. Germline CDR1 is SGHRS and CDR2 is YFSETQ. CDR3 nucleotides: TGCGCCAGCAGCTTGCACAGGGAATTGAACACTGAAGCTTTCTTT. The encoded protein is CASSLHRELNTEAFF.

This chain links TRBV18 with TRBJ2-7; a possible D gene is TRBD1 (6 bases). From germline, CDR1 is KGHSH and CDR2 LQKENI. V was trimmed by 5 bases and J by 1 base, leaving 12 bases between them. The CDR3 spans 14 residues. The DNA for the CDR3 is TGTGCCAGCTCAGCCTCGGACAGTTCCTACGAGCAGTACTTC. This gives the protein CASSASDSSYEQYF. The full variable domain, rest sourced from reference TRBV18 and TRBJ2-7, is NAGVMQNPRHLVRRRGQEARLRCSPMKGHSHVYWYRQLPEEGLKFMVYLQKENIIDESGMPKERFSAEFPKEGPSILRIQQVVRGDSAAYFCASSASDSSYEQYFGPGTRLTVT.

The V and J genes are TRBV19 and TRBJ2-5; 14 positions match TRBD2. In germline, CDR1 is LNHDA, CDR2 SQIVND (reference sequence). CDR3 length equals 13 residues. V shed 9 bases, J shed 5 bases, and the junction held 2 bases outside the gene matches. CDR3 in DNA: TGTGCCAGCGGACTAGCGGGAGGTGAGACCCAGTACTTC. It yields the protein CASGLAGGETQYF.